This T cell receptor (beta chain) emerged from a study of graft-versus-host responses after intestinal transplantation. Study overall: Grafts were multivisceral, liver-intestinal, or isolated intestinal. Recipients across the board were started on anti-thymocyte globulin induction, then kept on tacrolimus and steroids for around three years. Study results and limitations: Peak levels of circulating GvH clones tracked with early post-transplant HvG declines. Elevated graft-versus-host to host-versus-graft clonal ratios in allografts were recorded for patients with graft-donor T cell macrochimerism.

CDR1 is MDHEN and CDR2 is SYDVKM in the germline V gene. V was clipped by 2 bases and J by 2 bases, with 6 bases between them. CDR3 length: 13 amino acids. Data came from immunoSEQ multiplex PCR; TCRdb stores just in-frame clones and leaves some out. The sample contains tens of thousands of clones, around 90% of which appear only once. As concerns this clone: As yet, its antigen is unknown.

Lamina propria and intraepithelial lymphocytes were released by processing graft tissue. The sequenced sample was ileum tissue, obtained approximately 210 days after intestinal transplant. V is TRBV28 and J is TRBJ1-2; perhaps TRBD1 as D (6 bases). This sequence was found in a human patient who received an intestinal transplant, so some T cells may come from the graft donor. CDR3 protein: CASSLTGNYGYTF. The CDR3 nucleotides are TGTGCCAGCAGTTTAACAGGGAACTATGGCTACACCTTC.